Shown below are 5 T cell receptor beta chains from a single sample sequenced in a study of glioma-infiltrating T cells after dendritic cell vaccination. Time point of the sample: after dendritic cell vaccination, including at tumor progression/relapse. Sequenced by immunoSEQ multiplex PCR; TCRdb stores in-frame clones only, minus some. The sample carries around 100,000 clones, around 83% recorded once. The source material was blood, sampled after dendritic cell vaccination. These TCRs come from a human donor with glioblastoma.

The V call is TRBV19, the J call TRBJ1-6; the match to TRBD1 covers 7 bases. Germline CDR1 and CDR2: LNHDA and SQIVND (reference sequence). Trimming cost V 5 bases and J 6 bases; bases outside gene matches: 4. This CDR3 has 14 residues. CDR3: CASSSGQLNSPLHF. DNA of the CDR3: TGTGCCAGTAGTTCGGGACAGCTTAATTCACCCCTCCACTTT.

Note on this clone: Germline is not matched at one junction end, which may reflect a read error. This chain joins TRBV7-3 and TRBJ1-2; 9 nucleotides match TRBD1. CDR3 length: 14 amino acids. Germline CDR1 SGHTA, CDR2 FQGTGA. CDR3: CAGSLSGQGEGYTF. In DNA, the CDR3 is TGTGCCGGCAGCCTATCGGGACAGGGAGAGGGCTACACCTTC.

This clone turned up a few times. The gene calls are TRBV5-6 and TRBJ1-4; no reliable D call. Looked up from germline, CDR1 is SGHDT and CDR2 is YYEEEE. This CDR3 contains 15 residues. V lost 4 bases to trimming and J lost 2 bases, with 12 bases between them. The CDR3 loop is CASSRSGLTNEKLFF. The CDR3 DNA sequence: TGTGCCAGCAGCAGGTCGGGGTTGACTAATGAAAAACTGTTTTTT.

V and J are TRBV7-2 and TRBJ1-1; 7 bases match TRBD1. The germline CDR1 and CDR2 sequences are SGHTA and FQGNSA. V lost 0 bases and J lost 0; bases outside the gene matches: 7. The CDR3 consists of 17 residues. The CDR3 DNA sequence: TGTGCCAGCAGCTTAGCGTACTCACAGGGGATGAACACTGAAGCTTTCTTT. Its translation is CASSLAYSQGMNTEAFF.

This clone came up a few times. The CDR3 loop is CASSARSAGNTIYF. The CDR3 bases are TGTGCCAGCAGCGCCAGATCAGCTGGAAACACCATATATTTT. This chain links TRBV9 with TRBJ1-3, with D unclear. Trimming pared 3 bases from V and 2 bases from J, leaving 9 bases between. In germline, CDR1 is SGDLS, CDR2 YYNGEE. The CDR3 is 14 amino acids.